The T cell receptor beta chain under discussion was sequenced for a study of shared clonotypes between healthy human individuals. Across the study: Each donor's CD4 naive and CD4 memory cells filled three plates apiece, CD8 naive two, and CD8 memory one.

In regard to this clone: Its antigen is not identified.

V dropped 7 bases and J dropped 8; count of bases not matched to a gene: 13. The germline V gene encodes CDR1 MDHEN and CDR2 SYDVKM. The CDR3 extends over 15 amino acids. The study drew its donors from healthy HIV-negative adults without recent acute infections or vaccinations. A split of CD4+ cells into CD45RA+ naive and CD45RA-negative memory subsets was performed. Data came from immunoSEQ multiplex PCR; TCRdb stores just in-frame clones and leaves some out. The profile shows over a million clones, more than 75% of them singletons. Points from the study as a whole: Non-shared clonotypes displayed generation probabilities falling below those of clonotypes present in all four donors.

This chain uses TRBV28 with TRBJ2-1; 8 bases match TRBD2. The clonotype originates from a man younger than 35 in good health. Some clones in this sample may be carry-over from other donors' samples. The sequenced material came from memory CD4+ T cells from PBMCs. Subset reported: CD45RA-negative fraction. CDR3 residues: CASNQRGGGSDEQFF. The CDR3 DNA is TGTGCCAGCAATCAGCGGGGCGGGGGGAGCGATGAGCAGTTCTTC.